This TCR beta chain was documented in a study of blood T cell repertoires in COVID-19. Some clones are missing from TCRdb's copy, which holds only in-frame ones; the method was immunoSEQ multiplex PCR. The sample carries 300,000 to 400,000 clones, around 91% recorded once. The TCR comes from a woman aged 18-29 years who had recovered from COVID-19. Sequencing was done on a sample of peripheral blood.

The CDR3: CASSPPDLPIPGVTEKLFF. CDR3 coding DNA: TGTGCCAGCAGCCCTCCTGACCTACCAATCCCGGGGGTTACTGAAAAACTGTTTTTT. The chain uses TRBV7-9 and TRBJ1-4; possible D gene TRBD1, 5 bases. Deletions cut 5 bases from V and 7 bases from J, with 29 bases between. In germline, CDR1 is SEHNR, CDR2 FQNEAQ (reference sequence). The CDR3 runs to 19 residues. The full variable domain, in which reference TRBV7-9 and TRBJ1-4 provide the parts outside the CDR3, is DTGVSQNPRHKITKRGQNVTFRCDPISEHNRLYWYRQTLGQGPEFLTYFQNEAQLEKSRLLSDRFSAERPKGSFSTLEIQRTEQGDSAMYLCASSPPDLPIPGVTEKLFFGSGTQLSVL.